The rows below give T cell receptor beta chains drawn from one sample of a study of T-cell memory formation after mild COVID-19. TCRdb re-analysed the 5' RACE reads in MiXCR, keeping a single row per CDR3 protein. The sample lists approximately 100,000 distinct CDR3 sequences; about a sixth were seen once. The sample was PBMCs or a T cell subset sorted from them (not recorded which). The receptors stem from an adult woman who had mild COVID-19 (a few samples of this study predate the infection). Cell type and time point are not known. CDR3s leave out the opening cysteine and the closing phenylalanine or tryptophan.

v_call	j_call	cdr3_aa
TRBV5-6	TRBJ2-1	ASSAGSSLVEQF
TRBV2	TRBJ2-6	ASRGLRSGANVLT
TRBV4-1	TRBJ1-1	ASSHPGSIEAF
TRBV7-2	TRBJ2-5	ASSSSDNPGETQY
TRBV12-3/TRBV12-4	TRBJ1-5	ASSFWGRVQPQH
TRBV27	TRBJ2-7	ASSLSFLNEQY
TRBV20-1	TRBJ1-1	SAWGRWNTEAF
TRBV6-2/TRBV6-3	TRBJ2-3	ASSRTTDTQY
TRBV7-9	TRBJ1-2	ASSLDSLNYGYT
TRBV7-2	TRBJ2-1	ASVPSGNNEQF
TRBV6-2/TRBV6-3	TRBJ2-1	ASRPPGREGINEQF
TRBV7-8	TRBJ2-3	ASTQRGGLTDTQY